This T cell receptor beta chain was retrieved from a study of T cell clonality in common variable immunodeficiency. Study observations and caveats: Reportedly, TCR beta sequences from common variable immunodeficiency showed fewer deletions and N-nucleotide insertions.

Most patients and controls had Caucasian heritage. CVID subjects were neither ill nor on immunomodulatory or immunosuppressive medication at sampling. Using immunoSEQ multiplex PCR, the repertoire was profiled, and TCRdb retains in-frame clones only, with some absent. The repertoire shows some 15,000 clones; the top ten hold over 4.5%. V trimming: 5 bases; J trimming: 4 bases; junction bases outside the gene matches: 8. The CDR3 is made up of 15 amino acids. Looked up from germline, CDR1 is SGHTA and CDR2 is FQGTGA. For this clone: Antigen unknown. The CDR3 end lies 3 residues beyond the end of the read and is filled in from the germline J gene.

The V call is TRBV7-3, the J call TRBJ2-7, with 10 bases fitting TRBD2. This clonotype was sampled from a human donor with common variable immunodeficiency. Material for sequencing was peripheral blood mononuclear cells. The sequenced part of the CDR3 DNA is TGTGCCAGCAGCCAAGGCCGGGGACTAGCGTACGAG. Amino acids: CASSQGRGLAYE. The CDR3 reads in full as CASSQGRGLAYEQYF.